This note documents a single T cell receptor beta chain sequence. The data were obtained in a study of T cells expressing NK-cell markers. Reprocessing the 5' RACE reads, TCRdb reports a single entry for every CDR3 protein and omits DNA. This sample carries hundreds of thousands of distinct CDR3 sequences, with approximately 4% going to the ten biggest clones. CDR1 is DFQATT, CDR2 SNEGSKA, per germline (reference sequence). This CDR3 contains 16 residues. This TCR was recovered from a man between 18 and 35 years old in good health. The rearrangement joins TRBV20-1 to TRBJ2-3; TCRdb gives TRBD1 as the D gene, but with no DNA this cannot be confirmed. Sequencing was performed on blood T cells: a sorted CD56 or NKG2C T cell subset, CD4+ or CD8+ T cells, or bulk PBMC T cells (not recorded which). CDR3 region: CSARSWAAPNTDTQYF.